A selection of T cell receptor beta chains follows, all from one sample in a study of OX40 agonist ivuxolimab in advanced cancers. Libraries were prepared by immunoSEQ multiplex PCR; TCRdb keeps only in-frame clonotypes and omits some of them. The table shows tens of thousands of clones, with around 87% occurring only once. Sequences were derived from CD4+ or CD8+ T cells sorted from blood, sampled in a trial of the OX40 agonist ivuxolimab. These receptors all come from an adult with an advanced solid tumor such as melanoma, head and neck, liver or kidney cancer. Both conserved end residues are part of each CDR3. Size values are once, few and many counts, or a class for expanded clones, and some rows have none.

TRBV28	-	TRBJ1-5	CASSRDRTGAGNQPQHF
TRBV10-1	-	TRBJ2-3	CASRQEETDTQYF
TRBV30	-	TRBJ2-1	CAWSVDRGNEQFF
TRBV28	-	TRBJ1-2	CASSTGQGLPYTF
TRBV7-9	-	TRBJ1-1	CASSLLKGPMANTEAFF
TRBV9	-	TRBJ2-1	CASSSSGSSYNEQFF
TRBV30	-	TRBJ2-2	CAWSPSGPTAGELFF
TRBV4-2	-	TRBJ2-1	CASSQDPGGSTYNEQFF
TRBV19	-	TRBJ2-1	CASSSLAGHNEQFF
TRBV5-1	-	TRBJ1-2	CASSLRPETGGYTF
TRBV7-9	-	TRBJ1-4	CASSFVGTGHEKLFF
TRBV2	-	TRBJ1-1	CASSYRDRGTEAFF
TRBV11-2	-	TRBJ1-1	CASSLMVRDGTEAFF
TRBV5-1	-	TRBJ2-7	CASSFPGTYEQYF
TRBV18	-	TRBJ2-2	CASSPWVSDANTGELFF
TRBV10-1	-	TRBJ2-3	CASIATSTDTQYF
TRBV4-2	-	TRBJ2-7	CASSQETGSGTGYEQYF
TRBV6-4	-	TRBJ2-7	CASSAGTGAYEQYF
TRBV14	-	TRBJ1-4	CASSQGTGGKLFF
TRBV6-5	-	TRBJ2-7	CASSYAARGPYEQYF
TRBV28	-	TRBJ2-1	CASSPTPSGGLNEQFF
TRBV13	-	TRBJ1-4	CASSLRQGGNEKLFF
TRBV5-1	-	TRBJ1-2	CASSPGTSRSFYGYTF
TRBV7-9	-	TRBJ2-4	CASSATGNRQYF
TRBV5-1	-	TRBJ2-2	CASSSTGGANTGELFF
TRBV28	-	TRBJ2-4	CASIDTGGKNIQYF
TRBV25-1	-	TRBJ2-7	CASSEFMGPSYEQYF
TRBV28	few	TRBJ2-7	CASSTDGYEQYF
TRBV9	-	TRBJ2-1	CASSRLAGGPYNEQFF
TRBV29-1	-	TRBJ2-4	CSVEQGAKNIQYF
TRBV7-9	-	TRBJ2-3	CASSLPLTGTDTQYF
TRBV6-5	-	TRBJ2-7	CASSSTSGSYEQYF
TRBV27	-	TRBJ1-2	CASSPRDSRLYGYTF
TRBV6-5	-	TRBJ1-2	CASSYNPGDYGYTF
TRBV7-9	-	TRBJ2-7	CASSLSGSRPYEQYF
TRBV4-1	-	TRBJ1-5	CASSQGLPGPRGQPQHF
TRBV18	-	TRBJ2-3	CASSSVSSGGISTDTQYF
TRBV18	-	TRBJ2-7	CASSPQQASSYEQYF
TRBV28	-	TRBJ2-1	CASSLWQQGGNEQFF
TRBV11-2	-	TRBJ2-5	CASSPGRGETQYF
TRBV21-1	-	TRBJ2-3	CASSKRAQTSPAQYF
TRBV11-2	-	TRBJ2-7	CASSPPAGAYEQYF